This T cell receptor beta chain comes out of a study of blood T cell repertoires in COVID-19. Study details: From T cells, B-cell-depleted T cells, or PBMCs came the material, which was cDNA or gDNA.

Here immunoSEQ multiplex PCR was the method, and the copy in TCRdb shows in-frame clones only, minus some. Among roughly 100,000 clones, over 80% were seen once, and the ten largest hold approximately 5.7%. This CDR3 is 14 amino acids long. CDR1 is SGDLS and CDR2 is YYNGEE in the germline V gene. The ends were cut back, 2 bases at V and 6 bases at J, with 12 bases in the middle. The V gene is TRBV9, the J gene TRBJ2-1; a possible D gene is TRBD2 (6 bases). The sequencing input was peripheral blood. This TCR derives from a man aged 50-60 years with active COVID-19. The CDR3 DNA follows: TGTGCCAGCAGCGTGGCGGGAATGGGCAATGAGCAGTTCTTC. This sequence encodes CASSVAGMGNEQFF.